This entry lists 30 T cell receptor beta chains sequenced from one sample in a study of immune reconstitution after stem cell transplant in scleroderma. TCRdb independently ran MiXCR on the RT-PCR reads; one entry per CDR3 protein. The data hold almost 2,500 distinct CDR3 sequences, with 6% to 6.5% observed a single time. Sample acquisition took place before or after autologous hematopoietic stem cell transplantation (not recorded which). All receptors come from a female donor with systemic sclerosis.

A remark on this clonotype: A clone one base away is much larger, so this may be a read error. The CDR3 spells CASSTFPRDREQFF. CDR3 in DNA: TGTGCCAGCAGCACCTTCCCCCGGGACAGGGAGCAGTTCTTC. This chain uses TRBV27 with TRBJ2-1, with 8 bases aligning to TRBD1. Per germline, CDR1 MNHEY and CDR2 SMNVEV (reference sequence). Trimming at V came to 6 bases and at J to 10 bases, leaving 11 bases not matched to a gene. The CDR3 sequence is 14 residues long.

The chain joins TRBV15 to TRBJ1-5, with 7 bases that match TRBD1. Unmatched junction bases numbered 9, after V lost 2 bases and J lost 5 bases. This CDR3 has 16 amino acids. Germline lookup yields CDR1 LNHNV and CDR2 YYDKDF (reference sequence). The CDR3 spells CATSRPGGQRHQPQHF. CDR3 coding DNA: TGTGCCACCAGCAGACCTGGGGGACAGAGACATCAGCCCCAGCATTTT.

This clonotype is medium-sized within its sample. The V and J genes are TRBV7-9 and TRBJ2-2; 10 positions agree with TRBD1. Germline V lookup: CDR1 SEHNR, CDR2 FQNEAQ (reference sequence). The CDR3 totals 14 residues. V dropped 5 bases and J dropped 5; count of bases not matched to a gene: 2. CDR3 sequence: CASSPGQGTGELFF. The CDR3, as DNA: TGTGCCAGCAGCCCGGGACAGGGGACCGGGGAGCTGTTTTTT.

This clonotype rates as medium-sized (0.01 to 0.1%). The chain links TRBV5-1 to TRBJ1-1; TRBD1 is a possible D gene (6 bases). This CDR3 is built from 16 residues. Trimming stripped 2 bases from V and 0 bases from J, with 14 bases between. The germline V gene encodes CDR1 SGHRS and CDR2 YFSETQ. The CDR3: CASSFEATGMNTEAFF. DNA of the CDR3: TGCGCCAGCAGCTTTGAGGCCACAGGGATGAACACTGAAGCTTTCTTT. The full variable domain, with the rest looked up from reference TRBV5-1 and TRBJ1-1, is KAGVTQTPRYLIKTRGQQVTLSCSPISGHRSVSWYQQTPGQGLQFLFEYFSETQRNKGNFPGRFSGRQFSNSRSEMNVSTLELGDSALYLCASSFEATGMNTEAFFGQGTRLTVV.

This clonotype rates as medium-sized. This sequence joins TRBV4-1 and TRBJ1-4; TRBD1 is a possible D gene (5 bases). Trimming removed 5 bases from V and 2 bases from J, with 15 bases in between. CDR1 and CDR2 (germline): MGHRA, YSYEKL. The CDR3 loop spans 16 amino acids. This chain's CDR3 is CASSGQGFRTNEKLFF. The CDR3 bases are TGCGCCAGCAGCGGGCAGGGATTCAGGACTAATGAAAAACTGTTTTTT.

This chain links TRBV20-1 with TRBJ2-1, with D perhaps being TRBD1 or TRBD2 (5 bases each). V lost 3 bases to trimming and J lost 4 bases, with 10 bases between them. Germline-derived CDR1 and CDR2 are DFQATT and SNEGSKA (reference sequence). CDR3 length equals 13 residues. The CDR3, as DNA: TGCAGTGCTAGCCGGGACGGGTACAATGAGCAGTTCTTC. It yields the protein CSASRDGYNEQFF.

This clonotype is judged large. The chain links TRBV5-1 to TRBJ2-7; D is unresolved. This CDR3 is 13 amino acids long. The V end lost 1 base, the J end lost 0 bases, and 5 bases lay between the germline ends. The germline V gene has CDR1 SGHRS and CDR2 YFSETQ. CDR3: CASSLTGSYEQYF. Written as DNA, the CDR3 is TGCGCCAGCAGCTTGACCGGCTCCTACGAGCAGTACTTC. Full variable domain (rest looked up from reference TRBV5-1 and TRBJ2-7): KAGVTQTPRYLIKTRGQQVTLSCSPISGHRSVSWYQQTPGQGLQFLFEYFSETQRNKGNFPGRFSGRQFSNSRSEMNVSTLELGDSALYLCASSLTGSYEQYFGPGTRLTVT.

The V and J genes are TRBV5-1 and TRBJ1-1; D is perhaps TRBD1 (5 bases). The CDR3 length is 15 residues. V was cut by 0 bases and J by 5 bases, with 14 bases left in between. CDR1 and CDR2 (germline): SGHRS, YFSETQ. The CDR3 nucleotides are TGCGCCAGCAGCTTGGGAACCCAGGGACGGACTGAAGCTTTCTTT. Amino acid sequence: CASSLGTQGRTEAFF.

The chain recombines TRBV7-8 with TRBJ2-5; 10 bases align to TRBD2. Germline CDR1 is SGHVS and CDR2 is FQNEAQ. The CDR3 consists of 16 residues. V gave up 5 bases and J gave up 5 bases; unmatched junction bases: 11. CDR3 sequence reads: CASSPYPSGGMETQYF. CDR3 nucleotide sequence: TGTGCCAGCAGCCCCTACCCTAGCGGGGGAATGGAGACCCAGTACTTC.

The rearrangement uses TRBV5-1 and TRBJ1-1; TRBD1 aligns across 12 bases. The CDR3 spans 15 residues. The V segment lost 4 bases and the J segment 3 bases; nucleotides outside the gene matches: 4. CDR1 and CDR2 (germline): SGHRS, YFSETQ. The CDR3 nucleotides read TGCGCCAGCAGCGGGACAGGGGGCTCGGACACTGAAGCTTTCTTT. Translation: CASSGTGGSDTEAFF.

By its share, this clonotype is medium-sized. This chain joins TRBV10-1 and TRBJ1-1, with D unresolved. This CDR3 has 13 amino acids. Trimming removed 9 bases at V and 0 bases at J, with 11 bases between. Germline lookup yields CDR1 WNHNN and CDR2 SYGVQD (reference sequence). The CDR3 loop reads CASQPVMNTEAFF. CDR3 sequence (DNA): TGCGCCAGTCAGCCGGTTATGAACACTGAAGCTTTCTTT.

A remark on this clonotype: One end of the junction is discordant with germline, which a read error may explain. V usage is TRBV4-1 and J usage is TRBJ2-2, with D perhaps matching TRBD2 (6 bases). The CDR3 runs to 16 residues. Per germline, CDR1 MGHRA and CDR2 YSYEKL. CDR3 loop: CVSSQSLAENTGELFF. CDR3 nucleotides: TGCGTCAGCAGTCAAAGCTTAGCGGAGAACACCGGGGAGCTGTTTTTT.

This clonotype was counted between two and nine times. The CDR3 DNA follows: TGTGCCAGCAGTGCAGGGGATAGCCCTAACTATGGCTACACCTTC. This sequence encodes CASSAGDSPNYGYTF. The J gene is TRBJ1-2, the V gene TRBV12-3 or TRBV12-4, with a tentative D call TRBD1 (6 bases). This CDR3 has 15 residues. V was cut by 5 bases and J by 0 bases, with 13 bases left in between.

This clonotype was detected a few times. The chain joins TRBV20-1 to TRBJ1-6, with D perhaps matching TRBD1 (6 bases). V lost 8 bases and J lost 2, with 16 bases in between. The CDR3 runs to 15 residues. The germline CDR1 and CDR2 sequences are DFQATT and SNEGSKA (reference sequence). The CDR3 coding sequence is TGCAGTAGTCGCCGAAGGGGGGCCTATAATTCACCCCTCCACTTT. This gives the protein CSSRRRGAYNSPLHF.

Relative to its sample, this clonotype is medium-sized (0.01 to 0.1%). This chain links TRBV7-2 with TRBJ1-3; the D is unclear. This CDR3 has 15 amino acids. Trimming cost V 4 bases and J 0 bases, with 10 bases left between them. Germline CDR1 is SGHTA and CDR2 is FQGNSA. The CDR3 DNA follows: TGTGCCAGCAGCTCTGACCCCAGCTCTGGAAACACCATATATTTT. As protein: CASSSDPSSGNTIYF.

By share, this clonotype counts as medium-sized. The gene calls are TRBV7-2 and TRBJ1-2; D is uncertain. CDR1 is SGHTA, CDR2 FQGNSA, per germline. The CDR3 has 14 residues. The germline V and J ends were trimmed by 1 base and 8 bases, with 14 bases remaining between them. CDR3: CASSLEGRVGGYTF. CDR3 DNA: TGTGCCAGCAGCTTAGAAGGGAGGGTTGGAGGCTACACCTTC.

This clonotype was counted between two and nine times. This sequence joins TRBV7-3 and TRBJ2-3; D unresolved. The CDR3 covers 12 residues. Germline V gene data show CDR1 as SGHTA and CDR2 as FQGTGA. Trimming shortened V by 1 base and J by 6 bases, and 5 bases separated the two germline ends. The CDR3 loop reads CASSLNGDTQYF. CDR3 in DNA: TGTGCCAGCAGCTTAAATGGTGATACGCAGTATTTT.

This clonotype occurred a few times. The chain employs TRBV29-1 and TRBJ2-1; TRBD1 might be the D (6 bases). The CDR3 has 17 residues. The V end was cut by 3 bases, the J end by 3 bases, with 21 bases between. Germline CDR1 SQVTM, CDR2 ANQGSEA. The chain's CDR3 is CSVDNRVPRGFYNEQFF. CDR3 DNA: TGCAGCGTTGATAACAGGGTCCCCCGGGGCTTCTACAATGAGCAGTTCTTC.

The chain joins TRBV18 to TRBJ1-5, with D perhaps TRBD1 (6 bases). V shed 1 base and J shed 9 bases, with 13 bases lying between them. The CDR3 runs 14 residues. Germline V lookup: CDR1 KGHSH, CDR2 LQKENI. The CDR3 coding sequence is TGTGCCAGCTCACCACGACGGACAGTTCGGCCCCAGCATTTT. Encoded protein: CASSPRRTVRPQHF.

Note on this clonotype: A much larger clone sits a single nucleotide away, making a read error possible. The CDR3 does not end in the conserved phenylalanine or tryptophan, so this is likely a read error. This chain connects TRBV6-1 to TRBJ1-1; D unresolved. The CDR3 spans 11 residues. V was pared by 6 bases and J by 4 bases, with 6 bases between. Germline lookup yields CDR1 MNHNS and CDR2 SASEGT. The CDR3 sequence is CASRGITEAFL. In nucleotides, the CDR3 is TGTGCCAGCAGGGGCATCACTGAAGCTTTCCTT.

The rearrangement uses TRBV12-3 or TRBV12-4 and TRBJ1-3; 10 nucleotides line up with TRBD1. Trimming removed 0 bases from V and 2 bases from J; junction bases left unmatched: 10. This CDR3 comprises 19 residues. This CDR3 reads CASSLAPRGQGNAGNTIYF. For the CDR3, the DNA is TGTGCCAGCAGTTTAGCACCGAGGGGACAGGGGAACGCTGGAAACACCATATATTTT.

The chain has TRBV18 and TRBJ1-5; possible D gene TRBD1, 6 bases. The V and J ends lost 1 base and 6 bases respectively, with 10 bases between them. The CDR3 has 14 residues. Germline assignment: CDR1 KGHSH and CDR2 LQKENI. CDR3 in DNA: TGTGCCAGCTCACCACGACGGACAGTTCAGCCCCAGCATTTT. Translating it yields CASSPRRTVQPQHF.

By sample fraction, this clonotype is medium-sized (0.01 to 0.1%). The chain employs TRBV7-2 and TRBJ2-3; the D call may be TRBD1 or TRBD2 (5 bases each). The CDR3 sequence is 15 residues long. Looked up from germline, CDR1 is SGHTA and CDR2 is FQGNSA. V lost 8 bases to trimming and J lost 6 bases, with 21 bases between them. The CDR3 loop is CASLLGERRWDTQYF. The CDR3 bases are TGTGCCAGCCTGTTAGGGGAGAGAAGGTGGGATACGCAGTATTTT.

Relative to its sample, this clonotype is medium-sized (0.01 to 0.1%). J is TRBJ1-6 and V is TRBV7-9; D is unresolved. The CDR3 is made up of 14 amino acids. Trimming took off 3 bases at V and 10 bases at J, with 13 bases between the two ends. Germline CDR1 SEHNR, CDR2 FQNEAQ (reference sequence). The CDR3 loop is CASSFLGMGSPLHF. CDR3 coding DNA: TGTGCCAGCAGCTTTCTAGGGATGGGGTCACCCCTCCACTTT.

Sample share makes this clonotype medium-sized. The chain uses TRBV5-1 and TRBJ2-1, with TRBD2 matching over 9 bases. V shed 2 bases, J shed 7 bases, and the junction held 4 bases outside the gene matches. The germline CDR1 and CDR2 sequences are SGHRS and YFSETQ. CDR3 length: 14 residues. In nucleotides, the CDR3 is TGCGCCAGCAGCTTAGCGGGAGGAAGGAATGAGCAGTTCTTC. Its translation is CASSLAGGRNEQFF.

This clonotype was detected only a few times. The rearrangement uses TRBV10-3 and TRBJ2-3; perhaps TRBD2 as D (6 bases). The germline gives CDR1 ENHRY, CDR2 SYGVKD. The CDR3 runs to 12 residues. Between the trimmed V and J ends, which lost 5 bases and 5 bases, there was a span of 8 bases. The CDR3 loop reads CAISRAGDTQYF. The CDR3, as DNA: TGTGCCATCAGTAGAGCGGGAGATACGCAGTATTTT.

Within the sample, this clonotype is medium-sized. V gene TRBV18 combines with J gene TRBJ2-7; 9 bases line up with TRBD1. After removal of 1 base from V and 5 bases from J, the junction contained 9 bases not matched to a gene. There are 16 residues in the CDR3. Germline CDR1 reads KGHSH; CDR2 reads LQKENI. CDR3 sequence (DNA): TGTGCCAGCTCACCACGGGTCACAGGGGGCCGGGACGAGCAGTACTTC. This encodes CASSPRVTGGRDEQYF.

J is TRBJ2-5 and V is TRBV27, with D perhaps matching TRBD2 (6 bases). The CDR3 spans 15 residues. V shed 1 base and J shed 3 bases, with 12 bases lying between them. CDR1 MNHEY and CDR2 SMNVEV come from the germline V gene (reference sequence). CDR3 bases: TGTGCCAGCAGTTTATACCCCCCGGGGGAAGAGACCCAGTACTTC. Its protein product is CASSLYPPGEETQYF.

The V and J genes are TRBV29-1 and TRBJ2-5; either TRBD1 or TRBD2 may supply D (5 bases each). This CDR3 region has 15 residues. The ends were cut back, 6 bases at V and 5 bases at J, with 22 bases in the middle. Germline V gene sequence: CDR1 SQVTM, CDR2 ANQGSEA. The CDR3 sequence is CSVAVRGRYRETQYF. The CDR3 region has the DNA TGCAGCGTCGCAGTACGGGGCAGGTACCGGGAGACCCAGTACTTC.

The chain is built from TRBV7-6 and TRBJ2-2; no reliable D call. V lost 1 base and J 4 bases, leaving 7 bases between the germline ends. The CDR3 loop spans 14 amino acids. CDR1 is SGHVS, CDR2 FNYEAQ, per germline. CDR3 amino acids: CASSLVSLTGELFF. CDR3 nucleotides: TGTGCCAGCAGCTTAGTGAGCCTCACCGGGGAGCTGTTTTTT.